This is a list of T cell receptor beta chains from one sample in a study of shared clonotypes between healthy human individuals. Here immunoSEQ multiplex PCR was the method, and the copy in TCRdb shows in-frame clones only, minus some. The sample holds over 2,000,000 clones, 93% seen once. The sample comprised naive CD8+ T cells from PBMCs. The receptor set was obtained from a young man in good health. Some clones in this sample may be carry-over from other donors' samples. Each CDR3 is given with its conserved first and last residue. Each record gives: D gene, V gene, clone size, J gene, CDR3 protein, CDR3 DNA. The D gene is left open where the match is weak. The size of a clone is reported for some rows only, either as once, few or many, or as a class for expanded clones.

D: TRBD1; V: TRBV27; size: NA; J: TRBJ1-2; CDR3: CASSSTSDRERDYGYTF; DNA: TGTGCCAGCAGTTCCACTTCCGACAGGGAAAGAGACTATGGCTACACCTTC
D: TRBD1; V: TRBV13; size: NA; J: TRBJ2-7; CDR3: CASSLEGQATYEQYF; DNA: TGTGCCAGCAGCCTCGAAGGACAGGCAACCTACGAGCAGTACTTC
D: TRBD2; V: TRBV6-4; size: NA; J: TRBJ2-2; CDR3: CASSPYGAGGLGTGELFF; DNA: TGTGCCAGCAGTCCCTACGGAGCGGGAGGGCTCGGCACCGGGGAGCTGTTTTTT
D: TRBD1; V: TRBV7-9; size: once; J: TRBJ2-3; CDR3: CASSKDRSSSTDTQYF; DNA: TGTGCCAGCAGCAAGGACAGGTCCTCTAGCACAGATACGCAGTATTTT
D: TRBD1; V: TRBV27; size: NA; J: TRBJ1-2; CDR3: CASSSQGARDGYTF; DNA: TGTGCCAGCAGTTCACAGGGGGCAAGGGATGGCTACACCTTC
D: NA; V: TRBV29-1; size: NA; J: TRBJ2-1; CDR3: CSVVTGRGSDEQFF; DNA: TGCAGCGTTGTTACGGGCAGGGGAAGCGATGAGCAGTTCTTC
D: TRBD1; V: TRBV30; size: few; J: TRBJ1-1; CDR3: CAWSSGTGWIAFF; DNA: TGTGCCTGGAGTTCCGGGACAGGTTGGATAGCTTTCTTT
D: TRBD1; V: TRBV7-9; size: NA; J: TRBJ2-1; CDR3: CASSSTGVSSYNEQFF; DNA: TGTGCCAGCAGCTCAACAGGGGTAAGCTCCTACAATGAGCAGTTCTTC
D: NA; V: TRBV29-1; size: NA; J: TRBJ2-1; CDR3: CSAGPYNEQFF; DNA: TGCAGCGCCGGGCCCTACAATGAGCAGTTCTTC
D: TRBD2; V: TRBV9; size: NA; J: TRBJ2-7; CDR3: CASSAGTGTSGHEQYF; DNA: TGTGCCAGCAGCGCCGGGACCGGGACTAGCGGGCACGAGCAGTACTTC
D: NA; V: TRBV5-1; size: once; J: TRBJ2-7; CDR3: CASSLDSTVSGREQYF; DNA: TGCGCCAGCAGCTTGGACAGTACAGTCTCGGGTAGGGAGCAGTACTTC
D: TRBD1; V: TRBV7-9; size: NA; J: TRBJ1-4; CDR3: CASSLGWGQPNEKLFF; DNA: TGTGCCAGCAGCCTTGGCTGGGGACAGCCTAATGAAAAACTGTTTTTT
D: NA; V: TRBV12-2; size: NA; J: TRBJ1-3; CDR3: CASRLELDTIYF; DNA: TGTGCAAGTCGCTTAGAACTGGACACCATATATTTT
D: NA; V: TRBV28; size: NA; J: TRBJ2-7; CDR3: CASSFDSSYEQYF; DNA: TGTGCCAGCAGTTTTGACAGCTCCTACGAGCAGTACTTC
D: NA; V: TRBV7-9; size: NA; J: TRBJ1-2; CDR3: CASSLAPANNYGYTF; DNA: TGTGCCAGCAGCTTAGCGCCGGCAAACAACTATGGCTACACCTTC
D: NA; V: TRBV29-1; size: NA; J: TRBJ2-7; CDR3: CSVEDKTDSYEQYF; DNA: TGCAGCGTTGAAGACAAGACGGACTCCTACGAGCAGTACTTC
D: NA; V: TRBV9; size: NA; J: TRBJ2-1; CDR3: CASSRDNSYNEQFF; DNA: TGTGCCAGCAGTAGGGACAACTCCTACAATGAGCAGTTCTTC
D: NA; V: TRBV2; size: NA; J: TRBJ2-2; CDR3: CASMWIGLAGELFF; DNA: TGTGCCAGCATGTGGATCGGGCTGGCCGGGGAGCTGTTTTTT
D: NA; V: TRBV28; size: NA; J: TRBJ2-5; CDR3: CASSPRGVETQYF; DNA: TGTGCCAGCAGTCCAAGGGGAGTAGAGACCCAGTACTTC
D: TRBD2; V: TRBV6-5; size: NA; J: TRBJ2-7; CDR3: CASRPGLAGGEQYF; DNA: TGTGCCAGCAGACCGGGACTAGCGGGAGGCGAGCAGTACTTC
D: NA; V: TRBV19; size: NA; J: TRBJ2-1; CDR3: CASNTGFGEQFF; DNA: TGTGCCAGTAATACGGGGTTCGGTGAGCAGTTCTTC
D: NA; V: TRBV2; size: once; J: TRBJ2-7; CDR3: CASSRSSGSSYEQYF; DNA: TGTGCCAGCAGCCGTAGTAGCGGAAGCTCCTACGAGCAGTACTTC
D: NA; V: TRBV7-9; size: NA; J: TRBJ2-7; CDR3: CASSPGPAGSYEQYF; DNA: TGTGCCAGCAGCCCCGGCCCGGCAGGGTCCTACGAGCAGTACTTC
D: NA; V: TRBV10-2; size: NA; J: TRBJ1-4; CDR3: CASTAGSEKLFF; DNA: TGCGCCAGCACGGCAGGGAGTGAAAAACTGTTTTTT
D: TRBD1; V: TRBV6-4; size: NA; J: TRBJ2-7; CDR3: CASSTKIKDRGHYEQYF; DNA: TGTGCCAGCAGCACGAAAATTAAGGACAGGGGGCACTACGAGCAGTACTTC
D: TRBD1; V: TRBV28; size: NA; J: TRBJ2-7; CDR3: CASSQAGTAAYEQYF; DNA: TGTGCCAGCAGCCAGGCCGGGACAGCGGCCTACGAGCAGTACTTC
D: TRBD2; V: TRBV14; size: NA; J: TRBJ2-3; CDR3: CASSQDLAGGAQYF; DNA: TGTGCCAGCAGCCAAGATTTGGCGGGAGGAGCGCAGTATTTT
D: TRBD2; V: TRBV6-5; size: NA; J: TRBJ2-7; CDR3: CASNPGGAYEQYF; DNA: TGTGCCAGCAACCCGGGGGGAGCCTACGAGCAGTACTTC
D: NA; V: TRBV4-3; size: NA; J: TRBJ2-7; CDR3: CASSQDKGFEQYF; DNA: TGCGCCAGCAGCCAAGATAAGGGGTTCGAGCAGTACTTC
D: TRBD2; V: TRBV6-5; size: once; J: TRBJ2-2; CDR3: CASRTSGYTGELFF; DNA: TGTGCCAGCAGGACTAGCGGGTACACCGGGGAGCTGTTTTTT
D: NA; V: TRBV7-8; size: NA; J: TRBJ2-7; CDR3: CASSSSGRGWLEQYF; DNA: TGTGCCAGCAGCTCCTCAGGAAGGGGTTGGCTCGAGCAGTACTTC
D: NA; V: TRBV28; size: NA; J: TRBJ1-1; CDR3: CASSLEDSGFTEAFF; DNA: TGTGCCAGCAGTTTAGAAGACAGCGGCTTCACTGAAGCTTTCTTT
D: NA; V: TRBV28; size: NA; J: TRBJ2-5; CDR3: CASSLDLATSETQYF; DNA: TGTGCCAGCAGTTTAGACTTGGCTACCTCGGAGACCCAGTACTTC
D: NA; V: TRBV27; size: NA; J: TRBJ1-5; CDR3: CASSLVGGGPQPQHF; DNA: TGTGCCAGCTCCCTCGTTGGTGGGGGGCCTCAGCCCCAGCATTTT
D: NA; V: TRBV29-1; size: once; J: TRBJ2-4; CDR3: CSVTDLGKNIQYF; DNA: TGCAGCGTTACCGACCTGGGCAAAAACATTCAGTACTTC
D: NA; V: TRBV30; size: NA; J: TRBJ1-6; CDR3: CAWSVLNGDSPLHF; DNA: TGTGCCTGGAGTGTACTAAACGGTGATTCACCCCTCCACTTT
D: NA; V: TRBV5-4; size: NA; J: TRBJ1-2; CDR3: CASSPRESGDYGYTF; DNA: TGTGCCAGCAGCCCCCGGGAGTCAGGGGACTATGGCTACACCTTC
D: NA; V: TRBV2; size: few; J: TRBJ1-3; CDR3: CASSHIKVTGYF; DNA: TGTGCCAGCAGCCATATTAAAGTCACCGGGTATTTT
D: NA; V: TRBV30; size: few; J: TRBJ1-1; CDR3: CAWRWSTEAFF; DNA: TGTGCCTGGCGCTGGAGCACTGAAGCTTTCTTT
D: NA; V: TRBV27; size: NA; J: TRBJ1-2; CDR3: CASSSLGSGGYTF; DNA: TGTGCCAGCAGTTCACTTGGGTCTGGGGGCTACACCTTC
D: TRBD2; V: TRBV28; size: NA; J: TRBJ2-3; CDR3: CASAPQAGGNTDTQYF; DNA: TGTGCCAGCGCCCCTCAAGCGGGAGGCAACACAGATACGCAGTATTTT
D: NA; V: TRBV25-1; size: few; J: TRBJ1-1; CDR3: CASSEMIGTNTEAFF; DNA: TGTGCCAGCAGTGAAATGATAGGGACGAACACTGAAGCTTTCTTT
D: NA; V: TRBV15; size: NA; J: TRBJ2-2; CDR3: CATSRDSQENTGELFF; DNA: TGTGCCACCAGCAGAGATAGCCAGGAGAACACCGGGGAGCTGTTTTTT